This T cell receptor (beta chain) was observed in a study of T-cell memory formation after mild COVID-19. Study-wide points: Clones that got smaller from day 15 to 85 had even CD4/CD8, while clones growing later tipped toward CD4+.

This clonotype was picked up a small number of times. What it recognizes is unknown. A single record per CDR3 protein comes from TCRdb applying MiXCR to the 5' RACE reads. The sample has about 560,000 distinct CDR3 sequences; 17% are singletons. The clonotype was recovered from an adult woman who had mild COVID-19 (a few samples of this study predate the infection). Cell type and time point are not known. The sample consisted of PBMCs or a T cell subset sorted from them (not recorded which).

This CDR3 reads CASSVVGSRRETQYF. CDR3 sequence (DNA): TGTGCCAGCAGCGTAGTCGGGAGCAGGAGGGAGACCCAGTACTTC. The chain uses TRBV9 and TRBJ2-5; a weak D match, TRBD2 (6 bases). This CDR3 has 15 residues. Germline-derived CDR1 and CDR2 are SGDLS and YYNGEE. The V end lost 0 bases, the J end lost 5 bases, and 14 bases lay between the germline ends. Together with reference TRBV9 and TRBJ2-5, the CDR3 gives the full variable domain: DSGVTQTPKHLITATGQRVTLRCSPRSGDLSVYWYQQSLDQGLQFLIQYYNGEERAKGNILERFSAQQFPDLHSELNLSSLELGDSALYFCASSVVGSRRETQYFGPGTRLLVL.